What follows are 31 T cell receptor beta chains derived from one specimen sequenced in a study of Graves' ophthalmopathy and Graves' hyperthyroidism. The study amplified TCR beta CDR3 regions using RNA transcripts. After a first-round RT-PCR with HTBI primers, a second-round multiplex PCR was run. MiXCR was run by TCRdb on the multiplex PCR reads, yielding one entry per CDR3 protein. The table has 450,000 to 600,000 distinct CDR3 sequences, 35% to 40% seen once. Sequences were obtained from peripheral blood or thyroid tissue (not recorded which). The receptors originated from an adult man with Graves' hyperthyroidism.

A few counts support this clonotype. The genes are TRBV19 and TRBJ2-7; D might be TRBD1 (6 bases). Germline lookup yields CDR1 LNHDA and CDR2 SQIVND (reference sequence). This CDR3 contains 12 residues. The V end was cut by 10 bases, the J end by 5 bases, with 15 bases between. CDR3 nucleotide sequence: TGTGCCACCCCCAGGGGTTACCACGAGCAGTACTTC. Translating gives CATPRGYHEQYF. Full variable domain (remainder filled in from reference TRBV19 and TRBJ2-7): DGGITQSPKYLFRKEGQNVTLSCEQNLNHDAMYWYRQDPGQGLRLIYYSQIVNDFQKGDIAEGYSVSREKKESFPLTVTSAQKNPTAFYLCATPRGYHEQYFGPGTRLTVT.

This rearrangement joins TRBV28 to TRBJ1-2, with a weak D call TRBD1 (6 bases). The germline V and J ends were trimmed by 6 bases and 2 bases, with 16 bases remaining between them. Germline-derived CDR1 and CDR2 are MDHEN and SYDVKM. The CDR3 covers 15 residues. CDR3 amino acids: CASSTIRTENYGYTF. CDR3 in DNA: TGTGCCAGCAGCACCATCCGGACAGAGAACTATGGCTACACCTTC.

This clonotype was counted at least ten times. Germline is not matched at one junction end, which may reflect a read error. This chain uses TRBV10-2 with TRBJ1-5; D gene ambiguous. The CDR3 extends over 14 amino acids. CDR1 and CDR2 from the germline V gene are WSHSY and SAAADI. CDR3: CASRSTETNQPQHF. The CDR3 DNA sequence: TGCGCTAGCAGATCTACAGAAACCAATCAGCCCCAGCATTTT.

The J gene is TRBJ1-1, the V gene TRBV29-1; possibly TRBD1 for D (5 bases). Between the trimmed V and J ends, which lost 4 bases and 3 bases, there was a span of 12 bases. This CDR3 is 13 amino acids long. In germline, CDR1 is SQVTM, CDR2 ANQGSEA. The CDR3 spells CSVGADSDTEAFF. CDR3 bases: TGCAGCGTTGGAGCCGACAGTGACACTGAAGCTTTCTTT.

This clonotype showed up many times. The chain is built from TRBV7-9 and TRBJ1-1, with no clear D. The germline CDR1 and CDR2 sequences are SEHNR and FQNEAQ (reference sequence). The CDR3 consists of 11 residues. The V gene lost 5 bases and the J gene lost 14 bases, with 15 bases spanning the gap. The CDR3 DNA is TGTGCCAGCAGCCACGGATCAACGTGGTTCTTT. Its protein product is CASSHGSTWFF.

In this sample, this clonotype turned up a few times. The chain has TRBV2 and TRBJ2-2; 7 nucleotides match TRBD1. The ends lost 9 bases at V and 4 bases at J; junction bases unmatched: 8. The germline CDR1 and CDR2 sequences are SNHLY and FYNNEI. The CDR3 totals 14 residues. The CDR3 sequence is CARRQQGITGELFF. The CDR3 DNA sequence: TGTGCCAGGAGGCAACAGGGGATCACCGGGGAGCTGTTTTTT.

The chain couples TRBV11-2 to TRBJ2-5; 8 nucleotides line up with TRBD2. Gene TRBJ2-1 matches the end of the DNA better, so the J call may be wrong. CDR1 SGHAT and CDR2 FQNNGV come from the germline V gene. The CDR3 is 16 amino acids. CDR3 DNA sequence: TGTGCCAGCAGCCCCTCTCGGAGCGGGAGAGGAAATGAGCAGTTCTTC. Encoded protein: CASSPSRSGRGNEQFF.

V is TRBV10-3 and J is TRBJ1-1, with TRBD1 matching 8 bases. This CDR3 has 17 amino acids. Germline trimming cut 4 bases from V and 7 bases from J; bases unmatched to any gene: 17. Germline V gene data show CDR1 as ENHRY and CDR2 as SYGVKD. CDR3 sequence: CAISADREVFGADEAFF. Here the CDR3 DNA reads TGTGCCATCAGTGCGGACAGGGAGGTCTTTGGGGCCGATGAAGCTTTCTTT.

The genes are TRBV7-2 and TRBJ2-3; TRBD2 agrees at 10 bases. The germline V gene has CDR1 SGHTA and CDR2 FQGNSA. The CDR3 is made up of 17 amino acids. The V and J ends lost 5 bases and 0 bases, in that order; junction bases with no gene match: 8. CDR3 protein: CASSTYTSGTSTDTQYF. The CDR3 bases are TGTGCCAGCAGCACGTACACTAGCGGGACTAGCACAGATACGCAGTATTTT.

The chain joins TRBV7-3 to TRBJ2-5, with D unclear. TRBJ2-1 matches the DNA end more closely, so the J call is doubtful. The germline gives CDR1 SGHTA, CDR2 FQGTGA. This CDR3 has 14 amino acids. The DNA for the CDR3 is TGTGCCAGCAGCTTAAGTCTACAATACAATGAGCAGTTCTTC. Amino acid sequence: CASSLSLQYNEQFF.

Ten or more counts support this clonotype. This chain connects TRBV5-1 to TRBJ1-2; the match to TRBD1 covers 9 bases. V trimming: 0 bases; J trimming: 6 bases; junction bases outside the gene matches: 6. The CDR3 extends over 15 amino acids. From germline, CDR1 is SGHRS and CDR2 YFSETQ. DNA for the CDR3: TGCGCCAGCAGCTTGGGCTGGACAGGGGAAGATGGCTACACCTTC. As protein: CASSLGWTGEDGYTF.

The table lists this clonotype with many counts. The chain joins TRBV5-1 to TRBJ2-2; D remains ambiguous. Germline lookup yields CDR1 SGHRS and CDR2 YFSETQ. This CDR3 is 16 amino acids long. Trimming pared 0 bases from V and 0 bases from J, leaving 9 bases between. The CDR3 DNA sequence: TGCGCCAGCAGCTTGGGTGACACCTCGAACACCGGGGAGCTGTTTTTT. Its translation: CASSLGDTSNTGELFF.

The chain is built from TRBV7-8 and TRBJ1-2; no clear D. Trimming shortened V by 8 bases and J by 3 bases, and 22 bases separated the two germline ends. Germline lookup yields CDR1 SGHVS and CDR2 FQNEAQ. The CDR3 sequence is 16 residues long. The CDR3 region is CASPVDQAGSDYGYTF. CDR3 DNA sequence: TGTGCCAGCCCCGTAGATCAAGCCGGCAGTGACTATGGCTACACCTTC.

The rearrangement joins TRBV18 to TRBJ1-1, with unresolved D. The CDR3 has 14 residues. Trimming stripped 2 bases from V and 6 bases from J, with 13 bases between. Germline CDR1 and CDR2: KGHSH and LQKENI. The CDR3 loop is CASSPGREFAEAFF. The CDR3 region has the DNA TGTGCCAGCTCACCAGGGCGAGAGTTCGCTGAAGCTTTCTTT.

This sequence joins TRBV20-1 and TRBJ2-3; 10 positions match TRBD2. V was clipped by 5 bases and J by 0 bases; unmatched bases: 11. Germline assignment: CDR1 DFQATT and CDR2 SNEGSKA (reference sequence). There are 17 residues in the CDR3. CDR3 amino acids: CSASSPLAGASTDTQYF. The CDR3, as DNA: TGCAGTGCTTCCAGTCCCCTAGCGGGGGCTAGCACAGATACGCAGTATTTT.

Worth noting for this clonotype: The missing conserved phenylalanine or tryptophan at the end of this CDR3 makes a read error likely. The chain combines TRBV19 with TRBJ2-7, with 9 bases that match TRBD1. The CDR3 length is 15 residues. J was trimmed by 4 bases and V by 9 bases; bases with no gene match: 13. Per the germline V gene, CDR1 is LNHDA and CDR2 is SQIVND (reference sequence). The CDR3 spells CASAPRGQGTYEQYL. CDR3 coding DNA: TGTGCCAGCGCCCCCCGGGGACAGGGTACTTACGAGCAGTACCTC.

The J gene is TRBJ2-7, the V gene TRBV20-1; 7 positions agree with TRBD1. The V and J ends lost 5 bases and 1 base, in that order; junction bases with no gene match: 5. The CDR3 contains 13 residues. Germline V gives CDR1 DFQATT, CDR2 SNEGSKA (reference sequence). CDR3 DNA: TGCAGTGCTCGAGGGACAGCGTCCTACGAGCAGTACTTC. It codes for CSARGTASYEQYF.

The genes are TRBV10-3 and TRBJ1-5, with 10 positions matching TRBD1. Per the germline V gene, CDR1 is ENHRY and CDR2 is SYGVKD. Germline trimming cut 4 bases from V and 7 bases from J; bases unmatched to any gene: 7. This CDR3 has 15 residues. CDR3 DNA: TGTGCCATCAGTGTGACAGGGGGCCGCGGCCAGCCCCAGCATTTT. It codes for CAISVTGGRGQPQHF.

This clonotype was counted ten times or more. The chain uses TRBV20-1 and TRBJ1-6; 9 bases align to TRBD1. The length of the CDR3 is 16 residues. V shed 3 bases and J 6 bases; nucleotides not matched to a gene: 9. Germline V gene lookup returns CDR1 DFQATT and CDR2 SNEGSKA (reference sequence). The DNA of the CDR3 is TGCAGTGCTAGGACAACAGGGGGCTTCTTTAATTCACCCCTCCACTTT. Protein product: CSARTTGGFFNSPLHF.

This clonotype was observed at least ten times. This chain links TRBV5-1 with TRBJ1-1; D remains unclear. The CDR3 is made up of 16 amino acids. Germline CDR1 SGHRS, CDR2 YFSETQ. V lost 1 base and J 0 bases, leaving 13 bases between the germline ends. This CDR3 reads CASSLWLLQMNTEAFF. The CDR3 region has the DNA TGCGCCAGCAGCTTGTGGTTGCTACAGATGAACACTGAAGCTTTCTTT.

This clonotype was seen many times. The chain uses TRBV19 and TRBJ2-7; either TRBD1 or TRBD2 may fit D (5 bases each). The CDR3 is made up of 12 amino acids. Germline CDR1 and CDR2: LNHDA and SQIVND (reference sequence). V was cut by 8 bases and J by 3 bases, with 11 bases left in between. The CDR3 sequence is CASRDGFYEQYF. For the CDR3, the DNA is TGTGCCAGTCGGGACGGATTCTACGAGCAGTACTTC.

Concerning this clonotype: This may come from a read error, since a much larger clone is one base off. The V gene is TRBV5-4, the J gene TRBJ2-7, with a weak D call TRBD2 (5 bases). Germline loops: CDR1 SGHNT, CDR2 YYREEE (reference sequence). The CDR3 is 13 residues long. The CDR3 DNA is TGTGCCAGCAGCTTCGGGAAGAGCTACGAGCGGTACTTC. It translates to CASSFGKSYERYF.

At least ten counts were recorded for this clonotype. The chain links TRBV19 to TRBJ2-7, with a tentative D call TRBD2 (5 bases). The germline V gene has CDR1 LNHDA and CDR2 SQIVND (reference sequence). Trimming cost V 5 bases and J 2 bases, with 22 bases left between them. The CDR3 length is 17 residues. The CDR3 nucleotides read TGTGCCAGTAGTCCAAAGGCGAGGGCCGCGACTGCCTACGAGCAGTACTTC. It is translated as CASSPKARAATAYEQYF.

The chain has TRBV12-3 or TRBV12-4 and TRBJ2-5; a weak D match, TRBD2 (5 bases). V lost 5 bases and J lost 9, with 19 bases in between. The CDR3 is made up of 14 amino acids. CDR3 protein: CASSPGLGVVAQYF. Here the CDR3 DNA reads TGTGCCAGCAGTCCTGGACTCGGGGTGGTGGCCCAGTACTTC.

The rearrangement links TRBV20-1 to TRBJ2-7; TRBD1 matches at 9 bases. Germline V lookup: CDR1 DFQATT, CDR2 SNEGSKA (reference sequence). Trimming cost V 0 bases and J 2 bases; bases outside gene matches: 8. This CDR3 spans 16 amino acids. Here the CDR3 DNA reads TGCAGTGCTAGAGAGCTCCCGGGACAGGGACCCTACGAGCAGTACTTC. Protein: CSARELPGQGPYEQYF.

The chain joins TRBV11-2 to TRBJ1-1; 9 bases are a match to TRBD1. This CDR3 is built from 18 residues. Trimming took 2 bases from V and 1 from J; bases not matched to a gene: 11. Per the germline V gene, CDR1 is SGHAT and CDR2 is FQNNGV. The CDR3 here is CASSLWGVGQGTNTEAFF. DNA for the CDR3: TGTGCCAGCAGCTTATGGGGCGTTGGACAGGGGACGAACACTGAAGCTTTCTTT. Drawing the rest from reference TRBV11-2 and TRBJ1-1, the complete variable domain is EAGVAQSPRYKIIEKRQSVAFWCNPISGHATLYWYQQILGQGPKLLIQFQNNGVVDDSQLPKDRFSAERLKGVDSTLKIQPAKLEDSAVYLCASSLWGVGQGTNTEAFFGQGTRLTVV.

There are a few counts of this clonotype. This chain uses TRBV12-3 or TRBV12-4 with TRBJ1-6; D is possibly TRBD1 (5 bases). The CDR3 is made up of 12 amino acids. The V end was cut by 7 bases, the J end by 9 bases, with 10 bases between. Here the CDR3 reads CASTPGLSPLHF. The CDR3 DNA reads as TGTGCCAGCACCCCGGGGCTTTCACCCCTCCACTTT.

This clonotype was seen at least ten times. The chain links TRBV5-8 to TRBJ1-2, with 7 bases that match TRBD1. V lost 0 bases, J lost 2 bases, and 4 bases stayed unmatched. The CDR3 sequence is 15 residues long. Germline assignment: CDR1 SGHTS and CDR2 YDEGEE. CDR3 nucleotide sequence: TGTGCCAGCAGCTTGGGGGGGACAGAGAACTATGGCTACACCTTC. Amino acid sequence: CASSLGGTENYGYTF.

At least ten counts were recorded for this clonotype. This chain uses TRBV6-5 with TRBJ2-7; maybe TRBD1 (6 bases). The CDR3 sequence is 13 residues long. Trimming pared 6 bases from V and 4 bases from J, leaving 13 bases between. The V gene's germline CDR1 is MNHEY and CDR2 SVGAGI. CDR3: CASRSGQGYEQYF. The CDR3 bases are TGTGCCAGCAGGTCAGGTCAGGGGTACGAGCAGTACTTC.

In its sample, this clonotype was seen many times. The chain uses TRBV10-2 and TRBJ1-1; D is ambiguous. The CDR3 is made up of 12 amino acids. V was trimmed by 6 bases and J by 5 bases, leaving 10 bases between them. Germline CDR1 is WSHSY and CDR2 is SAAADI. In nucleotides, the CDR3 is TGCGCCAGCAGCTTTGGGGTGACTGAAGCTTTCTTT. It specifies CASSFGVTEAFF.

The chain recombines TRBV14 with TRBJ2-7; 9 nucleotides align to TRBD1. With V trimmed by 5 bases and J by 1 base, 6 bases remained unmatched. CDR3 length: 15 amino acids. The germline gives CDR1 SGHDN, CDR2 FVKESK. This chain's CDR3 is CASSVAGTGSYEQYF. CDR3 DNA: TGTGCCAGCAGCGTAGCCGGGACAGGGTCCTACGAGCAGTACTTC.